This TCR beta chain came from a study of blood T cell repertoires in COVID-19. Overall study: Italy, Spain and the United States were the sources of the convalescent and acute COVID-19 samples.

This table comes from immunoSEQ multiplex PCR, and its TCRdb copy is limited to in-frame clones, with some not included. Of approximately 670,000 clones in the sample, about 90% were seen once. CDR1 and CDR2 (germline): LNHNV, YYDKDF (reference sequence). V trimming: 1 base; J trimming: 6 bases; junction bases outside the gene matches: 0. This CDR3 region has 14 residues. Sequencing was carried out using peripheral blood. The chain is built from TRBV15 and TRBJ1-4, with 9 bases aligning to TRBD1. This receptor was obtained from a woman between 18 and 30 years old with acute or convalescent COVID-19. CDR3 nucleotide sequence: TGTGCCACCAGCAGAGGGGACAGGGATGAAAAACTGTTTTTT. It is translated as CATSRGDRDEKLFF.